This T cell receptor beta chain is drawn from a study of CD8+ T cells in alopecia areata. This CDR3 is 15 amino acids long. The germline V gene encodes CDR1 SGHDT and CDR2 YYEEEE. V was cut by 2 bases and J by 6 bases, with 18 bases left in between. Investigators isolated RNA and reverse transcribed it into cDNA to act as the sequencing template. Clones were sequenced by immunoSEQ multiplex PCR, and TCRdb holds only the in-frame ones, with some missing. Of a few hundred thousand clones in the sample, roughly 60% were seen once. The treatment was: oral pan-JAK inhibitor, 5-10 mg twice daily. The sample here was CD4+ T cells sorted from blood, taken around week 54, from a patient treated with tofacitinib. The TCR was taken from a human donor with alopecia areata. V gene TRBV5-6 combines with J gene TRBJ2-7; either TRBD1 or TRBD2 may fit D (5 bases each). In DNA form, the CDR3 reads TGTGCCAGCAGCTTTGGGGACGGATCCTTTGGCGAGCAGTACTTC. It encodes CASSFGDGSFGEQYF. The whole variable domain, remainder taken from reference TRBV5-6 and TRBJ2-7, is DAGVTQSPTHLIKTRGQQVTLRCSPKSGHDTVSWYQQALGQGPQFIFQYYEEEERQRGNFPDRFSGHQFPNYSSELNVNALLLGDSALYLCASSFGDGSFGEQYFGPGTRLTVT.